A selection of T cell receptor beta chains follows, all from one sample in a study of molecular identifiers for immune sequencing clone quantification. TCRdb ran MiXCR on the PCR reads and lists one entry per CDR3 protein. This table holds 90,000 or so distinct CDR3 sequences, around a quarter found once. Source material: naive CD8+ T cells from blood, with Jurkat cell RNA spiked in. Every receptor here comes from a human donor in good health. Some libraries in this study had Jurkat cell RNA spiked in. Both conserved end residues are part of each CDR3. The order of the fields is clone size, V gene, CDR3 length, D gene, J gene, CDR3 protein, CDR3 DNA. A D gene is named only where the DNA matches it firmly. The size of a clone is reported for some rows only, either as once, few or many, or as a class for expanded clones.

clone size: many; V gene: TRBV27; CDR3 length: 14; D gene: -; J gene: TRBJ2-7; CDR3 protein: CASSLLGPGDEQYF; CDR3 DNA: TGTGCCAGCAGTTTACTTGGGCCCGGGGACGAGCAGTACTTC
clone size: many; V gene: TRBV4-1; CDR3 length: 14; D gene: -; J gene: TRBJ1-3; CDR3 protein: CASSQGQVGNTIYF; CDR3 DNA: TGCGCCAGCAGCCAAGGACAGGTTGGAAACACCATATATTTT
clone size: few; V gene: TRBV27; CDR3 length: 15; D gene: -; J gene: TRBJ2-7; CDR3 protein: CASSIGLGGFYEQYF; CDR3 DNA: TGTGCCAGCAGTATCGGACTAGGGGGATTCTACGAGCAGTACTTC
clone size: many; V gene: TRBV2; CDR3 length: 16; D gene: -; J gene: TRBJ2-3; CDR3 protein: CASSEFLGTSTDTQYF; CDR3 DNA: TGTGCCAGCAGTGAGTTTCTCGGGACTAGCACAGATACGCAGTATTTT
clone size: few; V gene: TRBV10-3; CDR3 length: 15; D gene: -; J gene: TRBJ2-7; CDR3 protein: CAISDPRQAIYEQYF; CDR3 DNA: TGTGCCATCAGTGACCCTAGACAGGCTATCTACGAGCAGTACTTC
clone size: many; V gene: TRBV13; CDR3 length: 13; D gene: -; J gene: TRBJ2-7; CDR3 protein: CASSPGLKYEQYF; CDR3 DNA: TGTGCCAGCAGCCCCGGCCTCAAGTACGAGCAGTACTTC
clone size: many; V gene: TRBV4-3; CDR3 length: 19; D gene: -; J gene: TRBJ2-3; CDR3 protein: CASSQDPVWRAPLTDTQYF; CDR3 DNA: TGCGCCAGCAGCCAAGATCCCGTCTGGAGGGCCCCACTCACAGATACGCAGTATTTT
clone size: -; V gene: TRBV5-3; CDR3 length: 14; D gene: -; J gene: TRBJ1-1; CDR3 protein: CASSPVGWPTEAFF; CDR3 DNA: TGTGCCAGCAGCCCGGTCGGGTGGCCCACTGAAGCTTTCTTT
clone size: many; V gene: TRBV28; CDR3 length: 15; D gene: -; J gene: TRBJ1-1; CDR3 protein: CASSPVAGRGTEAFF; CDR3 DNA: TGTGCCAGCAGTCCTGTGGCAGGGAGAGGCACTGAAGCTTTCTTT
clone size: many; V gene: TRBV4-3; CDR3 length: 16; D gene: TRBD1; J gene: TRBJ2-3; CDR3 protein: CASSQDSQGAADTQYF; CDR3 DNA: TGCGCCAGCAGCCAAGATTCGCAGGGGGCTGCAGATACGCAGTATTTT
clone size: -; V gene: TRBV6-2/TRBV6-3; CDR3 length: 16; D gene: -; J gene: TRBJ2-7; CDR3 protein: CASSSPSSSASYEQYF; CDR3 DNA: TGTGCCAGCAGTTCCCCCTCCAGTAGCGCTTCCTACGAGCAGTACTTC
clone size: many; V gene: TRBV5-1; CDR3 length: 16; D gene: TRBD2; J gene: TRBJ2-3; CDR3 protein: CASSTRTSGGGDTQYF; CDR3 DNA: TGCGCCAGCAGCACCCGGACTAGCGGGGGCGGGGATACGCAGTATTTT
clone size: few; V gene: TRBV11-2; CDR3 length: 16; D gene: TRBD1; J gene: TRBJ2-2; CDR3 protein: CASSPDRASWTGELFF; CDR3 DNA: TGTGCCAGCAGCCCCGACAGGGCCTCATGGACCGGGGAGCTGTTTTTT
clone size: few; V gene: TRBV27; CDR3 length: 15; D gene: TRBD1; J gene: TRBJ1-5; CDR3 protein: CASQPGQAFGQPQHF; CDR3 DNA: TGTGCCAGCCAACCGGGACAGGCTTTCGGGCAGCCCCAGCATTTT
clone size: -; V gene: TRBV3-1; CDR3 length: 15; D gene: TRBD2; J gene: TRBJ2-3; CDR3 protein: CASSQVLYRAGAQYF; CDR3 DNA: TGTGCCAGCAGCCAAGTCTTATATCGAGCGGGGGCGCAGTATTTT
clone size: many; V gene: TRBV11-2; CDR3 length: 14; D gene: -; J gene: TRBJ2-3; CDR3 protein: CASSFMGNTDTQYF; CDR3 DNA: TGTGCCAGCAGCTTCATGGGAAACACAGATACGCAGTATTTT
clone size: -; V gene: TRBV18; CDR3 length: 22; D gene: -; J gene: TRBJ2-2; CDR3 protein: CASSPGMPAVTFGTSNTGGLFF; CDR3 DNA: TGTGCCAGCTCACCAGGGATGCCCGCGGTGACGTTCGGGACTTCGAACACCGGGGGGCTGTTTTTT
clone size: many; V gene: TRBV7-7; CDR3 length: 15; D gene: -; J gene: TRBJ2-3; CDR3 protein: CASSLDGPPGDTQYF; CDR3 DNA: TGTGCTAGCAGCTTAGACGGACCGCCGGGAGATACGCAGTATTTT
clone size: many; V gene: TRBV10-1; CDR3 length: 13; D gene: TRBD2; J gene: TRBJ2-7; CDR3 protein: CASSEGTTSEQYF; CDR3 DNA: TGCGCCAGCAGTGAGGGGACTACCAGCGAGCAGTACTTC
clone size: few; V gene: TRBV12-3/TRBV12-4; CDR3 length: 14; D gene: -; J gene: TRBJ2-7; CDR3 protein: CASSLLAPAYEQYF; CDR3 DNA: TGTGCCAGCAGTTTATTGGCCCCCGCCTACGAGCAGTACTTC
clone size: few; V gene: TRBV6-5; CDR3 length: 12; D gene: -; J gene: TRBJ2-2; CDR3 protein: CASSYGAGELFF; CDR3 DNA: TGTGCCAGCAGTTACGGCGCCGGGGAGCTGTTTTTT
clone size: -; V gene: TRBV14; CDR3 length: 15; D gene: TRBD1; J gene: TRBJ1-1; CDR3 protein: CASSKHPDRGIEAFF; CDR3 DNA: TGTGCCAGCAGCAAACACCCGGACAGGGGGATTGAAGCTTTCTTT
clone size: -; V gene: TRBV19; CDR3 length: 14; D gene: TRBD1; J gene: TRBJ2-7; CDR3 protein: CASNMGQGIYKQYF; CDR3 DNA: TGTGCCAGTAATATGGGACAGGGTATATACAAGCAGTACTTC
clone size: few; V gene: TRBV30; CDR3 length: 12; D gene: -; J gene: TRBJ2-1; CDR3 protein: CAWSTLYNEQFF; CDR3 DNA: TGTGCCTGGAGTACACTCTACAATGAGCAGTTCTTC
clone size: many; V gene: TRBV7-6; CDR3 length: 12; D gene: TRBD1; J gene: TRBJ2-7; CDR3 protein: CASSPGTVEQYF; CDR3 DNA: TGTGCCAGCAGCCCCGGGACAGTAGAGCAGTACTTC
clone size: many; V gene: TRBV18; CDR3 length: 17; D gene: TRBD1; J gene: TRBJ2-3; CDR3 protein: CASSERTGSGTTDTQYF; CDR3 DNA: TGTGCCAGCTCAGAGCGGACAGGGAGTGGTACCACAGATACGCAGTATTTT
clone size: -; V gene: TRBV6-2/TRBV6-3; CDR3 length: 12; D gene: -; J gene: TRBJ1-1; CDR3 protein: CASSYWGAEAFF; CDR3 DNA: TGTGCCAGCAGTTATTGGGGGGCGGAAGCTTTCTTT
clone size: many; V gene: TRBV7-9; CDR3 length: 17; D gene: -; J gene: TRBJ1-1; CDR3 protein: CASRPPAGREMNTEAFF; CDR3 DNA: TGTGCCAGCAGACCTCCGGCGGGCAGGGAGATGAACACTGAAGCTTTCTTT
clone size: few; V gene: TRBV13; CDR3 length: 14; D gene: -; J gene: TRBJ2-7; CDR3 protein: CASSLGLGAYEQYF; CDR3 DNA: TGTGCCAGCAGCTTAGGCCTGGGGGCCTACGAGCAGTACTTC
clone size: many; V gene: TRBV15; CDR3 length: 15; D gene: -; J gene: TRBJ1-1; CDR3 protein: CATSRDRGQGSEAFF; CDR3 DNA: TGTGCCACCAGCAGAGATCGTGGGCAGGGATCTGAAGCTTTCTTT
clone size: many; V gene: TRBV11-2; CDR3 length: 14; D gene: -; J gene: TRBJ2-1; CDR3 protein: CASSSQELYNEQFF; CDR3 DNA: TGTGCCAGCAGCTCACAGGAACTATACAATGAGCAGTTCTTC